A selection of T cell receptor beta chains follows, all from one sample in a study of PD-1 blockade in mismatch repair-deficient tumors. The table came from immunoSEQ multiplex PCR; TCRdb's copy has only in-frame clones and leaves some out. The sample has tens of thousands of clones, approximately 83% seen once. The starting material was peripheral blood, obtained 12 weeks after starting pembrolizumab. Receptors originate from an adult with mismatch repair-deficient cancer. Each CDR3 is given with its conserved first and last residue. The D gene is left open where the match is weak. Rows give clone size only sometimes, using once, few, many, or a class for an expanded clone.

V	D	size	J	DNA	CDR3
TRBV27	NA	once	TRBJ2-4	TGTGCCAGCAGTTTCGGCAACGGACCCCCTCTAGCCAAAAACATTCAGTACTTC	CASSFGNGPPLAKNIQYF
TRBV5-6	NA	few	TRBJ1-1	TGTGCCAGCAGCTTGGAAGGGCGGGGATCGAACACTGAAGCTTTCTTT	CASSLEGRGSNTEAFF
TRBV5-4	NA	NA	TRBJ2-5	TGTGCCAGCAGCTTGGCCTCGGGAGAGGAGACCCAGTACTTC	CASSLASGEETQYF
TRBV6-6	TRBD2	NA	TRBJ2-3	TGTGCCAGCAGAGAAGGCGGGAGGGCCAGGGATACGCAGTATTTT	CASREGGRARDTQYF
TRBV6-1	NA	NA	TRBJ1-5	TGTGCCACCCGGGCCAAGGGGACGGAGCCCCAGCATTTT	CATRAKGTEPQHF
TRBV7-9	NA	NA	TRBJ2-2	TGTGCCAGCAGCTTAGGGGCAGCGAACACCGGGGAGCTGTTTTTT	CASSLGAANTGELFF
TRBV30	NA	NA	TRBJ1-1	TGTGCCTGGAGTTATCAGAGGAACACTGAAGCTTTCTTT	CAWSYQRNTEAFF
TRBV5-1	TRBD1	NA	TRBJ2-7	TGCGCCAGCAGCTTGACAGGGGGCGACGAGCAGTACTTC	CASSLTGGDEQYF
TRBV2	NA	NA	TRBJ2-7	TGTGCCATCGTATGGGGCCCGGACTACGAGCAGTACTTC	CAIVWGPDYEQYF
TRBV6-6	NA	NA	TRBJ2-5	TGTGCCAGCAGGGTAGGGGTGGAACAGACCCAGTACTTC	CASRVGVEQTQYF
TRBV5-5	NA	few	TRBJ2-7	TGTGCCAGCAGCTTGGGAATCGAGCAGTACTTC	CASSLGIEQYF
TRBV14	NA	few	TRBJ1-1	TGTGCCAGCAGCCAAGAAGTCACGAGTGAAGCTTTCTTT	CASSQEVTSEAFF
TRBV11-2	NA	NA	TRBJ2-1	TGTGCCAGCAGCTTTATAAGGGGGGGTTACAATGAGCAGTTCTTC	CASSFIRGGYNEQFF
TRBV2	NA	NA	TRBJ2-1	TGTGCCAGCGGCGGGACGGGGACCCATGAGCAGTTCTTC	CASGGTGTHEQFF